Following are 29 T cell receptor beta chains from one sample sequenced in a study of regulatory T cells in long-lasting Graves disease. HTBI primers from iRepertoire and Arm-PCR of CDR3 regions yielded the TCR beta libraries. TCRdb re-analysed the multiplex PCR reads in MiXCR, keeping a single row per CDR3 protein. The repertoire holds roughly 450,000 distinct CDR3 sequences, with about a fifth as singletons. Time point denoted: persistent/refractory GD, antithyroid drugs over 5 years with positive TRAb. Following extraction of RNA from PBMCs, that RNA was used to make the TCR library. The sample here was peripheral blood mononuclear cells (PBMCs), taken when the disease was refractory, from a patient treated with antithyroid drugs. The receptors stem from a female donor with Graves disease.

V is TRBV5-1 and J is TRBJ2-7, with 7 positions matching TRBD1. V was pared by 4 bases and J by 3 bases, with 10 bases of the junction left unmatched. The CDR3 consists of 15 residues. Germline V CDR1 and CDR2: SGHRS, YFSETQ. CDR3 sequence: CASSQAGTASYEQYF. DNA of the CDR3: TGCGCCAGCAGCCAGGCCGGGACAGCCAGCTACGAGCAGTACTTC.

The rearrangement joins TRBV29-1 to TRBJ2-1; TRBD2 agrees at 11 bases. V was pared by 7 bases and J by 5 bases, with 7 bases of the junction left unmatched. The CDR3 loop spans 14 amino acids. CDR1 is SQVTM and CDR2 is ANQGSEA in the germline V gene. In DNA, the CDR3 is TGCAGCGGGGAGACTAGCGGGATTGACAATGAGCAGTTCTTC. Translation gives CSGETSGIDNEQFF.

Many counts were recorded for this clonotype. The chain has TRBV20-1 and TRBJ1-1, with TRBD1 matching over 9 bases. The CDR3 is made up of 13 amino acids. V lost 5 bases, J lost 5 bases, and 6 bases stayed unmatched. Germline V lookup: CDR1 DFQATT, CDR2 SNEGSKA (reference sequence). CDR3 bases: TGCAGTGCTCCCGGGACAGGGAGAACTGAAGCTTTCTTT. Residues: CSAPGTGRTEAFF.

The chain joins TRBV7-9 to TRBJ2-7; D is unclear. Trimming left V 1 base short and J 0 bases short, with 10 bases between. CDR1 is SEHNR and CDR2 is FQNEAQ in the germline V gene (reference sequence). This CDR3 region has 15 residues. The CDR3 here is CASSLGRYSSYEQYF. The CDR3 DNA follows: TGTGCCAGCAGCTTAGGCAGATACAGCTCCTACGAGCAGTACTTC. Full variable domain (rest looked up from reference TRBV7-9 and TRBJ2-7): DTGVSQNPRHKITKRGQNVTFRCDPISEHNRLYWYRQTLGQGPEFLTYFQNEAQLEKSRLLSDRFSAERPKGSFSTLEIQRTEQGDSAMYLCASSLGRYSSYEQYFGPGTRLTVT.

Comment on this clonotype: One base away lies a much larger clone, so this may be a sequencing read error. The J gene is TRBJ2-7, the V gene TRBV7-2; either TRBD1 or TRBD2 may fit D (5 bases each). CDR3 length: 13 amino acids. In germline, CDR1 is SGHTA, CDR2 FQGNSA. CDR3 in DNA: TGTGCCAGCAGCTCCCGGGACGGATACGAGCGGTACTTC. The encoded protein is CASSSRDGYERYF. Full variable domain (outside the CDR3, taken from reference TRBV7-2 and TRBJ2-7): GAGVSQSPSNKVTEKGKDVELRCDPISGHTALYWYRQSLGQGLEFLIYFQGNSAPDKSGLPSDRFSAERTGGSVSTLTIQRTQQEDSAVYLCASSSRDGYERYFGPGTRLTVT.

The DNA for the CDR3 is TGTGCCACGAGGACAGTGTTCGAACGCAATCAGCCCCAGCATTTT. It specifies CATRTVFERNQPQHF. This rearrangement joins TRBV19 to TRBJ1-5, with D possibly being TRBD1 (6 bases). V was pared by 10 bases and J by 2 bases, with 18 bases between. The CDR3 is 15 amino acids. Germline values: CDR1 LNHDA, CDR2 SQIVND (reference sequence).

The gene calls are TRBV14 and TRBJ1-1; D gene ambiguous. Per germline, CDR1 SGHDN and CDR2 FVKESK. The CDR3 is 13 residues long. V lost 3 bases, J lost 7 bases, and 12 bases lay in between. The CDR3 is CASSHSGWGEAFF. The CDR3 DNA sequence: TGTGCCAGCAGCCATTCGGGTTGGGGTGAAGCTTTCTTT.

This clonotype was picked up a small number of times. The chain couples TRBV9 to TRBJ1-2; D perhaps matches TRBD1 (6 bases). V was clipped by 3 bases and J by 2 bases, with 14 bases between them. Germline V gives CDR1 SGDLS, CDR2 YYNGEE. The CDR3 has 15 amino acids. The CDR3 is CASSGGGAANYGYTF. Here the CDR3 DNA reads TGTGCCAGCAGCGGGGGGGGGGCAGCAAACTATGGCTACACCTTC.

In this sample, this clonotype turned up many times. Here the CDR3 DNA reads TGTGCCAGCAGCTTCGCTACCAAGGCTTTCTTT. The encoded protein is CASSFATKAFF. The chain carries TRBV11-2 and TRBJ1-1; D remains unclear. CDR3 length equals 11 residues. The germline gives CDR1 SGHAT, CDR2 FQNNGV. Trimming took off 3 bases at V and 11 bases at J, with 10 bases between the two ends.

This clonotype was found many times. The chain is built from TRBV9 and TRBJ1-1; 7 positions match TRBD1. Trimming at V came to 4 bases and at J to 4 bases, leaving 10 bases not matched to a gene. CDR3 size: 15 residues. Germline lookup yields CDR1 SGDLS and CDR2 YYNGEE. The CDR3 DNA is TGTGCCAGCAGCCCAAGGCGACAGGGAGGCACTGAAGCTTTCTTT. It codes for CASSPRRQGGTEAFF. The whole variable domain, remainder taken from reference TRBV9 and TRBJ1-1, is DSGVTQTPKHLITATGQRVTLRCSPRSGDLSVYWYQQSLDQGLQFLIQYYNGEERAKGNILERFSAQQFPDLHSELNLSSLELGDSALYFCASSPRRQGGTEAFFGQGTRLTVV.

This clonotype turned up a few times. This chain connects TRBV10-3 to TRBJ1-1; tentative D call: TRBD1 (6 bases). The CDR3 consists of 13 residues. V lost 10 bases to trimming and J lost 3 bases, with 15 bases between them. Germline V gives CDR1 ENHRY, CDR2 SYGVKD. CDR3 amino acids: CATSQGKDTEAFF. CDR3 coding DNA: TGTGCCACTTCACAGGGTAAGGACACTGAAGCTTTCTTT.

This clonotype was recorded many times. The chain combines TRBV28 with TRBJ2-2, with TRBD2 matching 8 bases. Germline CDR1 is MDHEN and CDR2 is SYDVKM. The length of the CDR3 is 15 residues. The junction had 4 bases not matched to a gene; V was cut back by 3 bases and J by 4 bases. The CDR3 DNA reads TGTGCCAGCAGTTTCCAGCGGGGGCCCACCGGGGAGCTGTTTTTT. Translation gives CASSFQRGPTGELFF. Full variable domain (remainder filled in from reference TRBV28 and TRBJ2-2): DVKVTQSSRYLVKRTGEKVFLECVQDMDHENMFWYRQDPGLGLRLIYFSYDVKMKEKGDIPEGYSVSREKKERFSLILESASTNQTSMYLCASSFQRGPTGELFFGEGSRLTVL.

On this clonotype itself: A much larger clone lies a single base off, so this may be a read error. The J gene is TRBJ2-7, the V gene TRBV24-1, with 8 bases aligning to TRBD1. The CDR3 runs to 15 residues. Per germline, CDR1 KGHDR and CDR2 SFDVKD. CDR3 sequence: CATSDPGQGFYERYF. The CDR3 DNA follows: TGTGCCACCAGTGACCCCGGACAGGGCTTCTACGAGCGGTACTTC.

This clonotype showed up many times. In DNA form, the CDR3 reads TGTGCCAGCAGTTTAGGGGCCGGCTCGGGCTACACCTTC. Amino acid sequence: CASSLGAGSGYTF. This rearrangement joins TRBV27 to TRBJ1-2, with D maybe TRBD1 (5 bases). Germline V gene data show CDR1 as MNHEY and CDR2 as SMNVEV (reference sequence). V lost 2 bases and J 8 bases, leaving 12 bases between the germline ends. CDR3 length: 13 amino acids.

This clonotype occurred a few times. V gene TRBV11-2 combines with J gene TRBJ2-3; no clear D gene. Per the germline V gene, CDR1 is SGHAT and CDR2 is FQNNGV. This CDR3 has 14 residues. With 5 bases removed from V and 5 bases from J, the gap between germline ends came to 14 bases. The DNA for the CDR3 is TGTGCCAGCAGCCTGCCGGTCCCGCGAGATACGCAGTATTTT. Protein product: CASSLPVPRDTQYF.

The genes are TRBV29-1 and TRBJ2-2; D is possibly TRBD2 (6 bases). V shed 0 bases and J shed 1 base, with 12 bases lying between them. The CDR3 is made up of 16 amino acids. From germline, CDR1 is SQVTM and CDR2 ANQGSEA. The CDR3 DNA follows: TGCAGCGTTGAAGATCAGGGAGGATTGAACACCGGGGAGCTGTTTTTT. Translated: CSVEDQGGLNTGELFF.

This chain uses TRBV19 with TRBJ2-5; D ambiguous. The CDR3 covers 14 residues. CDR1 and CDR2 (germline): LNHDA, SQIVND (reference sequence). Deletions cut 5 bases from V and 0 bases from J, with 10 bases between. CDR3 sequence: CASSPRRDQETQYF. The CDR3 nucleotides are TGTGCCAGTAGTCCACGCCGGGACCAAGAGACCCAGTACTTC. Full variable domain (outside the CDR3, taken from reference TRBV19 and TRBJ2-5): DGGITQSPKYLFRKEGQNVTLSCEQNLNHDAMYWYRQDPGQGLRLIYYSQIVNDFQKGDIAEGYSVSREKKESFPLTVTSAQKNPTAFYLCASSPRRDQETQYFGPGTRLLVL.

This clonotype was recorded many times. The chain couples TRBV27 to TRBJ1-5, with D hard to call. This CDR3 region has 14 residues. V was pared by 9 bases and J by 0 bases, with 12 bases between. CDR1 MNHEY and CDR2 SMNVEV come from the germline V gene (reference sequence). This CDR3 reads CASGRSYSNQPQHF. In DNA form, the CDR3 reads TGTGCCAGTGGGCGGTCTTATAGCAATCAGCCCCAGCATTTT.

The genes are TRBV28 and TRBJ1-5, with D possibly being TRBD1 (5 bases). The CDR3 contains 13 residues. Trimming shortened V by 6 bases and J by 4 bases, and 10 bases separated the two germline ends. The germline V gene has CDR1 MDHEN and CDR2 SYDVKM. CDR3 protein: CASRWGLNQPQHF. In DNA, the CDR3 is TGTGCCAGCAGATGGGGCCTGAATCAGCCCCAGCATTTT. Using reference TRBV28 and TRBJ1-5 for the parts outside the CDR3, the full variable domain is DVKVTQSSRYLVKRTGEKVFLECVQDMDHENMFWYRQDPGLGLRLIYFSYDVKMKEKGDIPEGYSVSREKKERFSLILESASTNQTSMYLCASRWGLNQPQHFGDGTRLSIL.

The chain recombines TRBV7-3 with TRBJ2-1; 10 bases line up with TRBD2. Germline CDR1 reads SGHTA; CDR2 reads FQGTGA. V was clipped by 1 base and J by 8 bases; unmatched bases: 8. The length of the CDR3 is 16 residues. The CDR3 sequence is CASSLNPSGSWDEQFF. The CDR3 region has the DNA TGTGCCAGCAGCTTAAACCCTAGCGGGAGTTGGGATGAGCAGTTCTTC.

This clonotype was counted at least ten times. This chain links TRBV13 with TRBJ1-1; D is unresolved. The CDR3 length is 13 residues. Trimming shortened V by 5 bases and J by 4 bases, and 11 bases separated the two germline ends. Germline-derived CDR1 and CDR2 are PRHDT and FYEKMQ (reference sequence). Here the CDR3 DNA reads TGTGCCAGCAGCCCTTCGAGTGCCACTGAAGCTTTCTTT. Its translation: CASSPSSATEAFF. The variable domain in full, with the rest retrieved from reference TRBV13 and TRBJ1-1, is AAGVIQSPRHLIKEKRETATLKCYPIPRHDTVYWYQQGPGQDPQFLISFYEKMQSDKGSIPDRFSAQQFSDYHSELNMSSLELGDSALYFCASSPSSATEAFFGQGTRLTVV.

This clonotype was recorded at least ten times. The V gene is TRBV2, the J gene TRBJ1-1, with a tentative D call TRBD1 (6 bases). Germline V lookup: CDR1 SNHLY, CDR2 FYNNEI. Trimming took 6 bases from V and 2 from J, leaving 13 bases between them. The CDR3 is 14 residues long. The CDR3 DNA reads TGTGCCAGCAGCGAAAACAGGGAAAACACTGAAGCTTTCTTT. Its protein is CASSENRENTEAFF.

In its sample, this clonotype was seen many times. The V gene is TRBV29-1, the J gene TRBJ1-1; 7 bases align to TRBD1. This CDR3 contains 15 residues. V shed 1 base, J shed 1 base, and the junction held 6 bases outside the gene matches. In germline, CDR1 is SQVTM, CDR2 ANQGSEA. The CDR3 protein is CSVEGAGQANTEAFF. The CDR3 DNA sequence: TGCAGCGTTGAAGGGGCTGGACAGGCGAACACTGAAGCTTTCTTT.

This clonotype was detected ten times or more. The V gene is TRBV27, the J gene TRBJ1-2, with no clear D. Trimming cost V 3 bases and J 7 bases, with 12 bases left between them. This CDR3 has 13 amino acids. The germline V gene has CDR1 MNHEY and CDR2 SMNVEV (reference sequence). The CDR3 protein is CASSFRDQRGYTF. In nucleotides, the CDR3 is TGTGCCAGCAGTTTTCGGGATCAGCGTGGCTACACCTTC.

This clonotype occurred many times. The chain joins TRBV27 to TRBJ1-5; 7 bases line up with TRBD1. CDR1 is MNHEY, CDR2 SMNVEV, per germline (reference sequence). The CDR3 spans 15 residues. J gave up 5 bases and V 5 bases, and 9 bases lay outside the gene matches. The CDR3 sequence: CASSPVGQAYQPQHF. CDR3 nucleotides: TGTGCCAGCAGTCCCGTCGGACAGGCTTATCAGCCCCAGCATTTT.

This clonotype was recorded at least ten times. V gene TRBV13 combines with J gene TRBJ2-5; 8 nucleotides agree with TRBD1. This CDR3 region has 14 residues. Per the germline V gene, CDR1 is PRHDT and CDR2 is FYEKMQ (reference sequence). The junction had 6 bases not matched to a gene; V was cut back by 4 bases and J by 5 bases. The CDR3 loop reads CASSSPGGYETQYF. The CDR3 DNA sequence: TGTGCCAGCAGCTCACCAGGGGGCTATGAGACCCAGTACTTC.

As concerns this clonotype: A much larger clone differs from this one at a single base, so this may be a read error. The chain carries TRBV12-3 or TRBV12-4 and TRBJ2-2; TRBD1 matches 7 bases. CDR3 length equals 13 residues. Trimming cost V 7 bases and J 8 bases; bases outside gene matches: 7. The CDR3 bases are TGTGCCAGCATTCCTCCGGGACAGGGGGAGCTGTTTTTT. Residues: CASIPPGQGELFF.

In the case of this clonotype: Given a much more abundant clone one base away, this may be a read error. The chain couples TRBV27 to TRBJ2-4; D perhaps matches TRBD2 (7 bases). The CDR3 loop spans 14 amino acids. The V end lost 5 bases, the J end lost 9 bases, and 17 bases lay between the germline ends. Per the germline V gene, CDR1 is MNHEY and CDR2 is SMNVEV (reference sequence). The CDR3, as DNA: TGTGCCAGCAGTGACCGGGGGGCTTGGGGCATTCAGTACTTC. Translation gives CASSDRGAWGIQYF.

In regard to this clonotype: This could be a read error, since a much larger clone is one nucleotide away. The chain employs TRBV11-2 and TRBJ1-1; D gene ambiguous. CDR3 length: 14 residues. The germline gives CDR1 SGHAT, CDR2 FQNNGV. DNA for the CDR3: TGTGCCAGCAGCTTAATCTGGGGTGACACTGAAGCTTCCTTT. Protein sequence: CASSLIWGDTEASF.